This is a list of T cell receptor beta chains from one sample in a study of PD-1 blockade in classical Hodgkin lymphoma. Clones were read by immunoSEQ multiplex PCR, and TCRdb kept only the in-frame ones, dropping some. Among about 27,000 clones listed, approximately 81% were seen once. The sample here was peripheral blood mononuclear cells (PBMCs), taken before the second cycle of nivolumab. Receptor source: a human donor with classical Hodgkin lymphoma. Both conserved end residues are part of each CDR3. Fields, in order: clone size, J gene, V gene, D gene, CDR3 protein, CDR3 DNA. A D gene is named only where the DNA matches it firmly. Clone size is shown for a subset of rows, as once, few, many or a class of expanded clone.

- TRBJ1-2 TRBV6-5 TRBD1 CASSAQGNYGYTF TGTGCCAGCAGTGCACAGGGGAACTATGGCTACACCTTC
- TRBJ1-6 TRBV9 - CASSPEAYNSPLHF TGTGCCAGCAGCCCCGAGGCTTATAATTCACCCCTCCACTTT
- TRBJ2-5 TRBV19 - CASSIGGETQYF TGTGCCAGTAGTATAGGAGGGGAGACCCAGTACTTC
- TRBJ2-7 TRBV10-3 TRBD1 CAISGPGQGTYEQYF TGTGCCATCAGTGGTCCGGGACAGGGTACCTACGAGCAGTACTTC
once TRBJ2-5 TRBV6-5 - CASSYSGVGETQYF TGTGCCAGCAGTTACTCGGGGGTTGGCGAGACCCAGTACTTC
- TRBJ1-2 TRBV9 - CASSVASGGYTF TGTGCCAGCAGCGTAGCGTCGGGGGGCTACACCTTC
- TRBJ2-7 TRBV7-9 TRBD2 CASSSGWEGTYEQYF TGTGCCAGCAGCTCAGGGTGGGAGGGAACCTACGAGCAGTACTTC
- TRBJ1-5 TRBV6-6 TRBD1 CASSYSGQGGNQPQHF TGTGCCAGCAGTTACTCAGGACAGGGGGGCAATCAGCCCCAGCATTTT
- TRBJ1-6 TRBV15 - CATSRDQSPLHF TGTGCCACCAGCAGAGACCAATCACCCCTCCACTTT
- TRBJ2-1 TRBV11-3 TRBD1 CASSGSRGLLFF TGTGCCAGCAGCGGGTCAAGGGGGCTTTTGTTCTTC
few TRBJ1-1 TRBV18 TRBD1 CASSPGQGMNTEAFF TGTGCCAGCTCACCCGGACAGGGGATGAACACTGAAGCTTTCTTT
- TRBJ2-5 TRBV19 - CASTSGVGVGGTETQYF TGTGCCAGTACCAGCGGCGTGGGCGTCGGGGGCACCGAGACCCAGTACTTC
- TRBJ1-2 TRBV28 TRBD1 CASSPQTGDPSYGYTF TGTGCCAGCAGTCCCCAGACAGGGGATCCCTCCTATGGCTACACCTTC
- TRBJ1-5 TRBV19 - CASSPGGEGGQPQHF TGTGCCAGTAGTCCAGGCGGGGAGGGAGGTCAGCCCCAGCATTTT
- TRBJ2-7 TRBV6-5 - CASSYSIMTPPYEQYF TGTGCCAGCAGTTACTCAATTATGACACCTCCCTACGAGCAGTACTTC
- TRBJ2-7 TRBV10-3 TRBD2 CAISAGDSGGSGEQYF TGTGCCATCAGTGCGGGGGATAGCGGGGGCTCGGGCGAGCAGTACTTC
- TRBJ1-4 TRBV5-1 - CASSLQGLGGEKLFF TGCGCCAGCAGCTTACAGGGTTTAGGGGGTGAAAAACTGTTTTTT
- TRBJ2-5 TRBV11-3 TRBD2 CASSLIVGTTGGETQYF TGTGCCAGCAGCCTAATAGTGGGGACCACGGGAGGAGAGACCCAGTACTTC
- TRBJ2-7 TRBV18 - CASSPTTAYEQYF TGTGCCAGCTCACCCACCACAGCCTACGAGCAGTACTTC
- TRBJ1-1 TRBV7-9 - CASSLGASGATEAFF TGTGCCAGCAGCTTAGGGGCGTCGGGGGCCACTGAAGCTTTCTTT
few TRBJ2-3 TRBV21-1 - CASSLPQGVSLTDTQYF TGTGCCAGCAGCCTCCCCCAGGGAGTTAGTTTAACAGATACGCAGTATTTT
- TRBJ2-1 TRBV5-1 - CASSLVGELSYNEQFF TGCGCCAGCAGCTTGGTGGGGGAGCTCTCCTACAATGAGCAGTTCTTC
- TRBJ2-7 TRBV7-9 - CASGLISYEQYF TGTGCCAGCGGTCTTATCTCCTACGAGCAGTACTTC
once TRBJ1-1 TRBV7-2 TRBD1 CASSSPTGGTEAFF TGTGCCAGCAGCTCACCGACAGGGGGCACTGAAGCTTTCTTT
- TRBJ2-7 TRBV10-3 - CAISESEIYEQYF TGTGCCATCAGTGAGTCGGAGATTTACGAGCAGTACTTC
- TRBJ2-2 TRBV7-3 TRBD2 CASSPGGGYTGELFF TGTGCCAGCAGCCCCGGCGGGGGGTACACCGGGGAGCTGTTTTTT
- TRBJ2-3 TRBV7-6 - CASSPSVGGTDTQYF TGTGCCAGCAGCCCCTCGGTGGGTGGCACAGATACGCAGTATTTT
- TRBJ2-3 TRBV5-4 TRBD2 CASSSGVGGGAFSTDTQYF TGTGCCAGCAGCTCTGGGGTTGGCGGGGGGGCCTTTAGCACAGATACGCAGTATTTT
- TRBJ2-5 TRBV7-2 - CASSLGSRTEETQYF TGTGCCAGCAGCTTAGGGTCCAGGACAGAAGAGACCCAGTACTTC
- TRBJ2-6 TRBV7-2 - CASSLGVGRANVLTF TGTGCCAGCAGCTTAGGTGTAGGTAGAGCCAACGTCCTGACTTTC
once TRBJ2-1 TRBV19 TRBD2 CASSIVSGGGNEQFF TGTGCCAGTAGTATAGTTAGCGGGGGCGGAAATGAGCAGTTCTTC
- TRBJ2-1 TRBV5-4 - CASGAEPYNEQFF TGTGCCAGCGGGGCAGAACCCTACAATGAGCAGTTCTTC
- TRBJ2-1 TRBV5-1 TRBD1 CASSLEGQGMYNEQFF TGCGCCAGCAGCTTGGAGGGACAGGGAATGTACAATGAGCAGTTCTTC
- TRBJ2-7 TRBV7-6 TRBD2 CASSRGLAGGKSSYEQYF TGTGCCAGCAGCAGAGGACTAGCGGGGGGTAAAAGCTCCTACGAGCAGTACTTC
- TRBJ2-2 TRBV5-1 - CASSLGGISTGELFF TGCGCCAGCAGCTTGGGAGGGATTTCCACCGGGGAGCTGTTTTTT
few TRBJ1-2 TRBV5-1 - CASSLEQGNLGYTF TGCGCCAGCAGCTTGGAACAGGGTAATCTAGGCTACACCTTC
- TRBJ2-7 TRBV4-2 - CASSQGGPDYEQYF TGTGCCAGCAGCCAAGGGGGCCCCGACTACGAGCAGTACTTC
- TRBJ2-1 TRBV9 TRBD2 CASGTSGGYNEQFF TGTGCCAGCGGTACTAGCGGGGGTTACAATGAGCAGTTCTTC
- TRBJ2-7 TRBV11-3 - CASSLGGTLYEQYF TGTGCCAGCAGCTTAGGGGGTACCCTCTACGAGCAGTACTTC
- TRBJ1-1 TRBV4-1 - CASSSGTRTEAFF TGCGCCAGCAGTTCGGGGACGAGGACTGAAGCTTTCTTT
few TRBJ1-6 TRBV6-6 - CASSYSRDNSPLHF TGTGCCAGCAGTTACTCACGGGACAATTCACCCCTCCACTTT
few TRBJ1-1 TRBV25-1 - CASSLTGTNTEAFF TGTGCCAGCAGTTTGACAGGAACGAACACTGAAGCTTTCTTT
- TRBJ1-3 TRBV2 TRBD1 CASRAGQGADGNTIYF TGTGCCAGCAGAGCCGGACAGGGGGCTGACGGAAACACCATATATTTT
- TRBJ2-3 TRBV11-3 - CASSLGPPDTQYF TGTGCCAGCAGCCTCGGACCGCCAGATACGCAGTATTTT